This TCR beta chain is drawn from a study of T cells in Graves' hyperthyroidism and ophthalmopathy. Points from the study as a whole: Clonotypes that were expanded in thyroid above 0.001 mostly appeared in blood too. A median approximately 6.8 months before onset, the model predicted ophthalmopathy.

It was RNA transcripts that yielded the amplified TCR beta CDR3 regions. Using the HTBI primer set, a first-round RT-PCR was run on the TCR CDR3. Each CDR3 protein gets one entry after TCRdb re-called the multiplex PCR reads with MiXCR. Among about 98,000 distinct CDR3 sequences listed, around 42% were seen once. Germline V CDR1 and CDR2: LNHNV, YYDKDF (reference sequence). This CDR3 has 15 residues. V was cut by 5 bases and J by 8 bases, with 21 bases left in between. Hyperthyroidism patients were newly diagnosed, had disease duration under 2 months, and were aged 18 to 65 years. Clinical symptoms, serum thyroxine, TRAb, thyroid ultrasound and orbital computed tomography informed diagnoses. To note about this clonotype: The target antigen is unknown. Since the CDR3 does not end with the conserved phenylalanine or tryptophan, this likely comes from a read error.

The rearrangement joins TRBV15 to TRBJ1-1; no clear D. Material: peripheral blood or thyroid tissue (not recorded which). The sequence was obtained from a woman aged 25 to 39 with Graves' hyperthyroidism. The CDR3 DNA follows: TGTGCCACCAGCCGAAGGGTATCTCAAGGGTCCGAAGCTTTCCTT. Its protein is CATSRRVSQGSEAFL.